This T cell receptor (beta chain) was profiled in a study of blood T cell repertoires in COVID-19. Background on the study: Samples came from the United States, Italy and Spain, spanning acute and convalescent COVID-19.

Sequenced by immunoSEQ multiplex PCR; TCRdb stores in-frame clones only, minus some. This sample yields more than 250,000 clones, of which 70% to 90% are seen a single time; about 2% belongs to the top ten. Those enrolled, adults aged roughly 18 to 95 years, came from about two dozen US areas. Recovered participants had two consecutive negative NP/OP PCR tests, healthcare professional clearance, or symptom resolution. Concerning this clone itself: Mismatch with germline at one junction end may stem from a read error.

The receptor comes from a man aged 30-40 years who had recovered from COVID-19. What was sequenced was PBMCs or T cells enriched from blood (not recorded which).

This CDR3 reads CASSHSYEQYF. The DNA for the CDR3 is TGTGCCAGCAGTCACTCCTACGAGCAGTACTTC. The rearrangement joins TRBV6-2 or TRBV6-3 to TRBJ2-7; D is ambiguous. This CDR3 is built from 11 residues. CDR1 and CDR2 (germline): MNHEY, SVGEGT.